This T cell receptor beta chain appears in the sequencing data of a study of T cells after yellow fever vaccination (dated by TCRdb to the late 2010s). Study-level background: Staining for CD3, CD45RA, CCR7 and CD95 was used to sort memory subsets (EM, EMRA, CM and Tscm) on a BD FACS Aria III. To follow T-cell clones before and after primary and booster YFV17D yellow fever vaccination, bulk TCR alpha and beta repertoires were sequenced over time. The SMART-Seq v4 Ultra Low Input RNA kit was used to prepare libraries from fractions with low cell numbers. Blood was collected at multiple timepoints before and after primary and secondary immunization, and bulk PBMC replicates and cell subsets were isolated. The cohort comprised two healthy male donors, one aged 18 to 29 and one aged 30 to 40 years. Sorting of memory subsets took place on days 0, 15 and 45 and at 18 months after primary vaccination, as well as on days 0, 15 and 45 after the 30-year booster. The investigation overall reported the following: A small share of clonotypes was detected in both CD4 and CD8 compartments, with the overlap likely arising from convergent recombination. In the sorted memory subsets on day 0, nearly all of the vaccine-responding clonotypes fell below detection. After the booster, most of the clones that had expanded following primary vaccination were detected again (roughly 96% of CD4 and 80% to 90% of CD8), which suggests that memory was broadly maintained. Compared with the primary T-cell response, the secondary T-cell response was faster but weaker, reaching its peak on day 5 rather than on day 15. FACS-sorted repertoires could contain abundant contaminating clonotypes from the bulk population, so computational filtering was required. The study included only two donors, which limits how far the findings can be generalized.

The trim is 5 bases for V and 7 bases for J, with a gap of 15 bases between the germline ends. Including cysteine and phenylalanine, the CDR3 has 13 amino acids. Only the CDR3 portion is preserved as DNA: 39 bases, with reading frame beginning at the first base. Taken from the germline V gene (reference sequence), the CDR1 and CDR2 loops are SGHAT and FQDESV. The treatment or condition label of this sample denotes: live attenuated yellow fever vaccine strain. A standard Ficoll-Paque protocol was used to isolate PBMCs from peripheral blood. The RNeasy Micro Kit was used to extract RNA from sorted memory subsets. Many counts were recorded for this clonotype. No much larger clone exists at a distance of one base, and base qualities are not known. TCR cDNA was made using 5'RACE template switching, a step that added a universal primer site and unique molecular identifiers. Priming of cDNA synthesis was performed from both the TCR alpha and TCR beta constant segments. Two PCR steps were used to amplify libraries, with sample barcodes and sequencing adapters being added in the second step. Sequencing of libraries was performed on Illumina HiSeq 2500 (2x100 bp) or NovaSeq (2x150 bp). Concerning the study's data processing: MIGEC was used to demultiplex reads and collapse the reads into UMI consensus sequences, and MiXCR was used for V(D)J alignment. Clonotypes responding to the vaccine were identified with edgeR on replicate PBMC samples, with the criteria of FDR below 0.01 and a log2 fold change above 5 up to day 15. Each bulk clonotype was labeled CD4 or CD8 based on which sequenced repertoire, CD4 or CD8, contained the clonotype at higher abundance. Clonotype frequencies in memory subsets were weighted by FACS-sorted cell numbers to estimate each clone's distribution across memory phenotypes. TCRdb handled the public reads itself, with Q25 trimming in fastp and clone calling in MiXCR, and kept productive beta chains. Each CDR3 protein appears once, grouped with its most common genes and DNA. The V and J calls, along with clone size, are taken from TCRdb and not from the paper's own processing. Here the sample has about 22,000 distinct CDR3 sequences; around 5.2% occur a single time. The ten top clones hold around 18% of the sample.

This specimen was PBMCs, either bulk or a sorted T-cell subset (CD4+, CD8+, memory, or dextramer-sorted; not recorded which), taken 45 days after the first yellow fever vaccination. Here the chain combines TRBV11-1 and TRBJ2-7, with the D gene call left open. The TCR comes from a man between 18 and 35 years old who received the YFV17D yellow fever vaccine. The nucleotides read TGTGCCAGCAGCCCTCATGAGGTCGGGGAGCAGTACTTC. The translation is CASSPHEVGEQYF.